This T cell receptor beta chain was documented in a study of T cell responses to AZD1222 COVID-19 vaccine (dated by TCRdb to the early 2020s). Regarding the research as a whole: Because spike-specific TCR depth and breadth did not differ between the two schedules, AZD1222 recipients who got a second dose at roughly 4 weeks were pooled with those who got a second dose at roughly 12 weeks. TCR sequencing covered 230 or so trial participants: 200 to 220 given two doses of AZD1222 and 26 given two doses of MenACWY control vaccine. Trial participants were enrolled into age subgroups of 18-55, 56-69 and 70-plus years, which contained approximately 150, 28 and 58 TCR-sequenced participants, respectively.

About this clone itself: It lacks a known antigen. The record has no base qualities; no much larger clone is one base away.

General conclusions and limits of the study: Reportedly, close to half of the unique spike-specific TCRs recognized epitopes lying outside the regions that are mutated in the B.1.351 and B.1.1.7 variants. No day 14 peak-response samples were available, so repertoires were characterized only after the peak T cell response. Conclusions about previously exposed vaccinees are limited because only six or seven AZD1222 recipients were SARS-CoV-2 seropositive at baseline. In the small 56-69-year group, the increase in depth fell short of significance, most likely because of low power. Vaccine-associated CD4 TCRs spanned the whole spike protein, with dominant responses in regions 160-218 and 743-854. After two AZD1222 doses, spike-specific TCR breadth and depth were significantly higher than at day 0 and than in MenACWY recipients. Participants were mostly white British, with more females than males. The authors suggested clonal diversity may have been underestimated.

The sample's time point label, in plain terms: baseline before first vaccination. Vaccinee samples came from UK trials COV001 and COV002, including a single-blind randomized controlled phase 2/3 trial of AZD1222 (ChAdOx1 nCoV-19) in healthy adults. Trial participant PBMC samples were collected at day 0 and day 28 after the second dose for TCRbeta chain sequencing. The CDR3 regions of human TCRbeta chains were subjected to immunosequencing. Under the source paper's analysis protocol: Repertoire TCRs were checked for matches against a reference library of SARS-CoV-2-specific TCRs that had been generated using the MIRA antigen-specificity platform. Breadth meant the fraction of unique TCRs that were SARS-CoV-2-associated, whereas depth meant the fraction of total T cells that were SARS-CoV-2-associated. Using the MIRA data, each spike-specific TCR was assigned both to the spike region to which the TCR was reactive and to a CD4 or CD8 class. Log10-transformed breadth and depth values were compared by one-way ANOVA with Sidak's multiple comparisons tests. Drawn from immuneACCESS, this table holds only the in-frame rearrangements with V and J called that TCRdb kept. Clones are partly lost; checked studies trace under half to an unresolved V gene and leave the rest unexplained. The D gene and trimming were derived from the DNA, and the V and J assignments and clone size from that table. This sample has approximately 85,000 clones in its table, and about nine tenths of those were observed once. In total, the top ten clones hold about 7.7% of the sample.

V loses 4 bases of germline sequence and J loses 2 bases, and the interval between the two ends is 11 bases. Taken from the germline V gene, the CDR1 and CDR2 loops are KGHSH and LQKENI. CDR3 length: 14 amino acids, cysteine to phenylalanine. The retained sequence is limited to the CDR3, 42 bases, with the frame set at the first base. The input for sequencing was peripheral blood, taken on day 0 of AZD1222 vaccination. Recombination linked TRBV18 to TRBJ1-1, with no reliable assignment of the D segment. The clonotype comes from an adult in good health. The DNA sequence reads TGTGCCAGCTCACTCTCCTCGGGTAACACTGAAGCTTTCTTT. Translated, it reads CASSLSSGNTEAFF.